The clone carrying this TCR beta chain showed up many times. RNA transcripts gave rise to amplified TCR beta CDR3 regions. A set of HTBI primers served as the primers for a first-round RT-PCR of the TCR CDR3. MiXCR, run by TCRdb on the multiplex PCR reads, gives a single entry per CDR3 protein. The sample carries about 590,000 distinct CDR3 sequences, 15% to 18% recorded once. Trimming cost V 7 bases and J 2 bases; bases outside gene matches: 4. Germline V gene sequence: CDR1 SGHVS, CDR2 FQNEAQ. CDR3 size: 14 residues. The data are from a study of T cells in Graves' hyperthyroidism and ophthalmopathy. This clonotype was obtained from a woman between 25 and 40 years old with Graves' hyperthyroidism. The sample consisted of blood. The rearrangement joins TRBV7-8 to TRBJ2-1; 8 bases agree with TRBD2. CDR3 sequence: CASNLLAAYNEQFF. The CDR3 DNA reads TGTGCCAGCAACCTACTAGCGGCCTACAATGAGCAGTTCTTC.